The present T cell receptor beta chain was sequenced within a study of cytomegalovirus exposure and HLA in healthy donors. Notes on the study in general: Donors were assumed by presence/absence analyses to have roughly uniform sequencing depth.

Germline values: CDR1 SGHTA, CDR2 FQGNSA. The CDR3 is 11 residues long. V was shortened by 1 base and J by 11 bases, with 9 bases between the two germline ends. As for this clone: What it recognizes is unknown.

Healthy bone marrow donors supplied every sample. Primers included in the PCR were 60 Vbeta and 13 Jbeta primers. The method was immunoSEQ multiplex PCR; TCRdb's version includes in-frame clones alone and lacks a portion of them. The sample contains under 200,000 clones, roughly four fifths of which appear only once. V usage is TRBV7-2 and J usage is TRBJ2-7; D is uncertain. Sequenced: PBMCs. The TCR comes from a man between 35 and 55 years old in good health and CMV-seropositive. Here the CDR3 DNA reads TGTGCCAGCAGCTTAGGGCAGGTCAAGTACTTC. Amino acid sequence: CASSLGQVKYF.